The following is a T cell receptor (beta chain) sequence with its context. Its antigen is undetermined. The CDR3 is 14 amino acids. CDR1 and CDR2 from the germline V gene are KGHSH and LQKENI. This sample is drawn from a study of blood T cells in healthy people across ages. Study-level findings and limits: Long-lived donors had more naive CD4+ cells and higher diversity than aged donors.

PCR was performed a second time for roughly 7 to 11 cycles using a sample-barcoded 5' primer and a J-beta primer mix. TCRdb independently ran MiXCR on the 5' RACE reads; one entry per CDR3 protein. The sample carries about 970,000 distinct CDR3 sequences, 51% recorded once. The gene calls are TRBV18 and TRBJ2-4; either TRBD1 or TRBD2 may supply D (5 bases each). The J call is doubtful: the DNA matches TRBJ2-5 better. The clonotype was recovered from a woman in her sixties in good health. Sequencing was performed on blood. The CDR3 bases are TGTGCCAGCTCACCAAAGGGACCTGAAGAGACCCAGTACTTC. Translating it yields CASSPKGPEETQYF.